This T cell receptor (beta chain) is drawn from a study of blood T cell repertoires in COVID-19. The CDR3 has 15 amino acids. Germline CDR1 is KGHDR and CDR2 is SFDVKD. V shed 9 bases and J 4 bases; nucleotides not matched to a gene: 9. TCRdb keeps only in-frame clones here, not all; method: immunoSEQ multiplex PCR. This table holds roughly 200,000 clones, 75% to 90% found once. This chain uses TRBV24-1 with TRBJ2-1; 9 bases are shared with TRBD1. Sequenced material: PBMCs or T cells enriched from blood (not recorded which). This TCR came from a woman aged 25 to 39 who had been exposed to COVID-19. As DNA, the CDR3 is TGTGCCACCGAAGGCGGGACAGGGTTTTACAATGAGCAGTTCTTC. It yields the protein CATEGGTGFYNEQFF.